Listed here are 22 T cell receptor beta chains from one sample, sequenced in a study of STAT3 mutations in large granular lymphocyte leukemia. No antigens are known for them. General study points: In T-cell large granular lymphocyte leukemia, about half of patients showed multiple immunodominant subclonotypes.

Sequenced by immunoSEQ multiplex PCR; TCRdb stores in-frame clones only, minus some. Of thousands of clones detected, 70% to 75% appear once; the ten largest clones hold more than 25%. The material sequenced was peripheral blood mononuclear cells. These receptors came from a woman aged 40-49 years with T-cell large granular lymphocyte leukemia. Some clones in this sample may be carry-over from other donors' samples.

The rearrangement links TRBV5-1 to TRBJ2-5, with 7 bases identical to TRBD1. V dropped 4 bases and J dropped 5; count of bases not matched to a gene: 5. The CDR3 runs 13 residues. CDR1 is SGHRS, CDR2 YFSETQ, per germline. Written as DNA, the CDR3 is TGCGCCAGCAGCACGGGACAGATGGAGACCCAGTACTTC. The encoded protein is CASSTGQMETQYF. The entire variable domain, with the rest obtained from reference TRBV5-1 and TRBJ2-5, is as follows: KAGVTQTPRYLIKTRGQQVTLSCSPISGHRSVSWYQQTPGQGLQFLFEYFSETQRNKGNFPGRFSGRQFSNSRSEMNVSTLELGDSALYLCASSTGQMETQYFGPGTRLLVL.

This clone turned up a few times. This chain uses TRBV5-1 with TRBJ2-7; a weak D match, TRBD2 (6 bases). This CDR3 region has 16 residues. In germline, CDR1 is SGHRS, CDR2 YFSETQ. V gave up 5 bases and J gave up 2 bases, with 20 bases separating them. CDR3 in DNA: TGCGCCAGCAGACCGCCGGGACGGAGGGATCCCTACGAGCAGTACTTC. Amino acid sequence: CASRPPGRRDPYEQYF.

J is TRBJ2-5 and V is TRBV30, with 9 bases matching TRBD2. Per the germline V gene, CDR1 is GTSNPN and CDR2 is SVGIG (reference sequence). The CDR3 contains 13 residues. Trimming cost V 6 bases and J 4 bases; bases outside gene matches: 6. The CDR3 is CACNFSGRETQYF. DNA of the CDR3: TGTGCCTGCAACTTTAGCGGGAGAGAGACCCAGTACTTC.

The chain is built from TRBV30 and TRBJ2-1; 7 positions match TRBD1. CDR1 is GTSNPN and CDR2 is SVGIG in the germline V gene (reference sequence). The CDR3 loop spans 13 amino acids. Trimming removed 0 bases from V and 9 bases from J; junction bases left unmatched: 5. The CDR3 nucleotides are TGTGCCTGGAGTGTACAGGGGACGGGTGAGCAGTTCTTC. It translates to CAWSVQGTGEQFF.

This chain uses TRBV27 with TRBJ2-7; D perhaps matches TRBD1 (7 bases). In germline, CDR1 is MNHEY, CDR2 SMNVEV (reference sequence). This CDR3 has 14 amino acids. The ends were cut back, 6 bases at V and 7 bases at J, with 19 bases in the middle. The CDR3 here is CASSTLEGAREQYF. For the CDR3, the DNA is TGTGCCAGCAGCACCCTGGAGGGGGCGAGAGAGCAGTACTTC.

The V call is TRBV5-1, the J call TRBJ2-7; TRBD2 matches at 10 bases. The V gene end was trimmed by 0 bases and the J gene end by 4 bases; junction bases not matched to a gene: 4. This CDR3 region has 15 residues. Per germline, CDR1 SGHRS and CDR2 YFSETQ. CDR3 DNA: TGCGCCAGCAGCTTGGTTACTAGCGGGATTTACGAGCAGTACTTC. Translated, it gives CASSLVTSGIYEQYF.

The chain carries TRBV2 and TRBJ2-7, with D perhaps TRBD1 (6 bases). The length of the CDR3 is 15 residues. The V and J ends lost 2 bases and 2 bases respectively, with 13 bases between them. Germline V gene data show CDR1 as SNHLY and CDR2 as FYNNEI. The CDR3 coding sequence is TGTGCCAGCAGTGAATATCCGGACAGTCCCTACGAGCAGTACTTC. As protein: CASSEYPDSPYEQYF.

The CDR3 region has the DNA TGTGCCAGCAGCTTGGTAGTGGGGTCTGGAAACACCATATATTTT. It yields the protein CASSLVVGSGNTIYF. The chain couples TRBV5-6 to TRBJ1-3, with unresolved D. Per the germline V gene, CDR1 is SGHDT and CDR2 is YYEEEE. V dropped 0 bases and J dropped 1 base, with 8 bases sitting between them. This CDR3 region has 15 residues. Drawing the rest from reference TRBV5-6 and TRBJ1-3, the complete variable domain is DAGVTQSPTHLIKTRGQQVTLRCSPKSGHDTVSWYQQALGQGPQFIFQYYEEEERQRGNFPDRFSGHQFPNYSSELNVNALLLGDSALYLCASSLVVGSGNTIYFGEGSWLTVV.

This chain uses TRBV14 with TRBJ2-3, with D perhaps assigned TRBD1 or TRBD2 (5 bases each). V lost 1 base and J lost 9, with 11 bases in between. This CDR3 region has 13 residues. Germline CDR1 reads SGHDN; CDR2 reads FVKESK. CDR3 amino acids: CASSQGEGRTQYF. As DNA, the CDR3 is TGTGCCAGCAGCCAAGGCGAGGGGCGGACGCAGTATTTT.

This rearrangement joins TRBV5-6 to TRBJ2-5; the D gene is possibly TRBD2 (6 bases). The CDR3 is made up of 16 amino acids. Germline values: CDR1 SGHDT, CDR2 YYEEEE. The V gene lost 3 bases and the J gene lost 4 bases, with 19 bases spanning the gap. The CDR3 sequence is CASSSPSRDSRETQYF. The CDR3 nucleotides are TGTGCCAGCAGCTCTCCCTCCCGGGACTCGCGAGAGACCCAGTACTTC.

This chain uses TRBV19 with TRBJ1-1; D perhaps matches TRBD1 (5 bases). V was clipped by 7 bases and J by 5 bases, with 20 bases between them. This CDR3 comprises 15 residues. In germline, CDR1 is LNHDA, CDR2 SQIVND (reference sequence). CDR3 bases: TGTGCCAGTACCGCGGCGTCGGTTGGGGGTACTGAAGCTTTCTTT. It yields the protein CASTAASVGGTEAFF.

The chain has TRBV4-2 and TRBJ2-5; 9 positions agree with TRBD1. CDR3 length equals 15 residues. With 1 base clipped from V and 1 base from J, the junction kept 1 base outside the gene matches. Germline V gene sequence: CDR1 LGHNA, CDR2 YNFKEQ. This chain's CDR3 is CASSQATGGQETQYF. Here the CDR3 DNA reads TGTGCCAGCAGCCAAGCGACAGGGGGCCAAGAGACCCAGTACTTC.

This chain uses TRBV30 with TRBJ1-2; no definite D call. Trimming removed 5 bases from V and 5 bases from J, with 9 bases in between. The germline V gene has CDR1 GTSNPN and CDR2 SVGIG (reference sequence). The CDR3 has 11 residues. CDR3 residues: CAWGRWYGYTF. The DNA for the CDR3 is TGTGCCTGGGGTCGGTGGTATGGCTACACCTTC.

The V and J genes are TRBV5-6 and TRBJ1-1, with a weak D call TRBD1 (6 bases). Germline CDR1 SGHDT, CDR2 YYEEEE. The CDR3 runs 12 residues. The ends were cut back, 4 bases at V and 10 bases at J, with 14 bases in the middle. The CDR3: CASSELQGGAFF. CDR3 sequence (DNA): TGTGCCAGCAGCGAATTACAGGGAGGAGCTTTCTTT.

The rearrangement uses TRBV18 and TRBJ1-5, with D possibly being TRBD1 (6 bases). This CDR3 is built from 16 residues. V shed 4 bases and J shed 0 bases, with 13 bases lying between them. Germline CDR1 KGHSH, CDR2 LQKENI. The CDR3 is CASSLTGTISNQPQHF. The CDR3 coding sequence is TGTGCCAGCTCACTTACCGGGACAATTAGCAATCAGCCCCAGCATTTT.

CDR3 sequence reads: CASSRHGQGTYEQYF. DNA of the CDR3: TGCGCCAGCAGCCGACACGGACAGGGAACCTACGAGCAGTACTTC. The V and J genes are TRBV5-1 and TRBJ2-7; 8 bases line up with TRBD1. The germline CDR1 and CDR2 sequences are SGHRS and YFSETQ. CDR3 length equals 15 residues. J gave up 2 bases and V 4 bases, and 8 bases lay outside the gene matches.

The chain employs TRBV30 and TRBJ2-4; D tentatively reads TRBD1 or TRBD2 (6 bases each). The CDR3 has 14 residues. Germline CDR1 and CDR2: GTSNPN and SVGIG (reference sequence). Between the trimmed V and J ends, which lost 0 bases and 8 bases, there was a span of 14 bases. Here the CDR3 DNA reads TGTGCCTGGAGTGTAAGCGGAGGGGGTGACATTCAGTACTTC. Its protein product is CAWSVSGGGDIQYF.

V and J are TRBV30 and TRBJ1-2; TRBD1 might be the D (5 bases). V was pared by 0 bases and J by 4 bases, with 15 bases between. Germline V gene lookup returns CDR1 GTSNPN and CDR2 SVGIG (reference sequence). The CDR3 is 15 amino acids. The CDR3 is CAWSVIGGLRYGYTF. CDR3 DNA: TGTGCCTGGAGTGTAATTGGGGGGTTACGCTATGGCTACACCTTC.

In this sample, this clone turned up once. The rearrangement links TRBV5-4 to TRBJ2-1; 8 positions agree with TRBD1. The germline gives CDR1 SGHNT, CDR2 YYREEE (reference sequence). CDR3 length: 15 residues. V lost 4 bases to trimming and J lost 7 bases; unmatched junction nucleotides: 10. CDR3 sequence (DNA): TGTGCCAGCAGCGGACGGCTCAGGGGGCAAAATGAGCAGTTCTTC. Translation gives CASSGRLRGQNEQFF.

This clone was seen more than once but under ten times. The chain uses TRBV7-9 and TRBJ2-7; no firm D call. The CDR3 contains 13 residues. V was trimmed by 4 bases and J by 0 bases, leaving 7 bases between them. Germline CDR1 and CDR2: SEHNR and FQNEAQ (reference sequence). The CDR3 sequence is CASSSQISYEQYF. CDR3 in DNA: TGTGCCAGCAGCTCCCAGATCTCCTACGAGCAGTACTTC. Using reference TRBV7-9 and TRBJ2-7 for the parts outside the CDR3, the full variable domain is DTGVSQNPRHKITKRGQNVTFRCDPISEHNRLYWYRQTLGQGPEFLTYFQNEAQLEKSRLLSDRFSAERPKGSFSTLEIQRTEQGDSAMYLCASSSQISYEQYFGPGTRLTVT.

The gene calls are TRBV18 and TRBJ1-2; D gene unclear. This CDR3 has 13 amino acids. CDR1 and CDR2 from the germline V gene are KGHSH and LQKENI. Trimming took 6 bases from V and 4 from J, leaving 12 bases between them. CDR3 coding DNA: TGTGCCAGCTCCCTCGACGTGGGCTATGGCTACACCTTC. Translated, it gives CASSLDVGYGYTF.

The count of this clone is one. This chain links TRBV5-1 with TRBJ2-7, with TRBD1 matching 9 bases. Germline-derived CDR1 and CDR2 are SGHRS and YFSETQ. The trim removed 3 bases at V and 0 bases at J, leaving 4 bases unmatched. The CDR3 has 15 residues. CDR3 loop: CASSWGQGISYEQYF. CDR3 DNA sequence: TGCGCCAGCAGCTGGGGACAGGGTATCTCCTACGAGCAGTACTTC.